This T cell receptor beta chain was captured by sequencing in a study of PD-1 blockade in mismatch repair-deficient tumors. The overall study: Patients had approximately 11 mismatch repair-deficient cancer types and were previously treated and progressing. Broader study findings: Tumor-resident clones, often absent from pretreatment blood, expanded after pembrolizumab and then contracted.

Regarding this clone: The antigen is unknown.

A few pembrolizumab responders had their TCRs sequenced. Germline CDR1 is SGDLS and CDR2 is YYNGEE. The CDR3 sequence is 17 residues long. V was shortened by 2 bases and J by 0 bases, with 15 bases between the two germline ends. The data were produced by immunoSEQ multiplex PCR, yet TCRdb's version contains in-frame clones alone and is incomplete. The table includes about 120,000 clones, about 74% detected once. This TCR came from an adult with mismatch repair-deficient cancer. Specimen: peripheral blood, collected about 60 weeks after starting pembrolizumab. The chain joins TRBV9 to TRBJ2-1, with D hard to call. The CDR3 spells CASSVAGAYSSYNEQFF. CDR3 sequence (DNA): TGTGCCAGCAGCGTCGCAGGTGCTTATAGCTCCTACAATGAGCAGTTCTTC.